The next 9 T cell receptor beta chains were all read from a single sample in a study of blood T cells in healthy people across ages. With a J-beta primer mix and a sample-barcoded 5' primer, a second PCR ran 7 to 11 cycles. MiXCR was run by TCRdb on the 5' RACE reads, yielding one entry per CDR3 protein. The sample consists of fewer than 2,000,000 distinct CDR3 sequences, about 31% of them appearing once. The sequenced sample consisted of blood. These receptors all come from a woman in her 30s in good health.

CDR3 sequence reads: CASSLAPSSVSEAFF. For the CDR3, the DNA is TGTGCCAGCAGCTTAGCCCCCAGTTCGGTATCGGAAGCTTTCTTT. The genes are TRBV7-9 and TRBJ1-1; D not resolved. Germline V gene sequence: CDR1 SEHNR, CDR2 FQNEAQ (reference sequence). The V end lost 0 bases, the J end lost 8 bases, and 16 bases lay between the germline ends. This CDR3 region has 15 residues.

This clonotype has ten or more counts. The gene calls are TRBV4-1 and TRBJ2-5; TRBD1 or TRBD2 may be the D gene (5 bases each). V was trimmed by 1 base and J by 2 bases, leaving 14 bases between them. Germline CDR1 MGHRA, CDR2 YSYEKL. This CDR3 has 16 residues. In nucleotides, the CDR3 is TGCGCCAGCAGCCAAGGTACGACTGAGGGGCAAGAGACCCAGTACTTC. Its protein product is CASSQGTTEGQETQYF.

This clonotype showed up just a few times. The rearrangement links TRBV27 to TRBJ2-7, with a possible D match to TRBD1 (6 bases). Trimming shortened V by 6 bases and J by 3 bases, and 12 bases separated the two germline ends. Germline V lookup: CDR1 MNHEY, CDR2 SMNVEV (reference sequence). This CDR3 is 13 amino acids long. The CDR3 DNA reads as TGTGCCAGCAGGGGGGCAGAGCTCTACGAGCAGTACTTC. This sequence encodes CASRGAELYEQYF.

The CDR3 loop reads CASSVTSLVTDTQYF. The CDR3 DNA reads as TGTGCCAGCAGCGTGACCTCTTTAGTCACAGATACGCAGTATTTT. J is TRBJ2-3 and V is TRBV9; D unclear. CDR1 SGDLS and CDR2 YYNGEE come from the germline V gene. This CDR3 spans 15 amino acids. Trimming left V 2 bases short and J 2 bases short, with 12 bases between.

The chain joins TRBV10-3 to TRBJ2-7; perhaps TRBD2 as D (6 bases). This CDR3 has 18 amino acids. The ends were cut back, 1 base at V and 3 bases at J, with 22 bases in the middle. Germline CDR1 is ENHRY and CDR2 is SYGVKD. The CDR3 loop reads CAISELRGNTKSDYEQYF. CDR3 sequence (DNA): TGTGCCATCAGTGAGTTACGCGGGAACACCAAGTCGGACTACGAGCAGTACTTC.

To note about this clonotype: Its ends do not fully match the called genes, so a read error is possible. Here the CDR3 DNA reads TGTACCATCAGTAAGCCAGGGGAAACCACTGAAGCTTTCTTT. Protein: CTISKPGETTEAFF. The chain joins TRBV10-3 to TRBJ1-1; possible D gene TRBD1, 6 bases. CDR3 size: 14 residues. In germline, CDR1 is ENHRY, CDR2 SYGVKD.

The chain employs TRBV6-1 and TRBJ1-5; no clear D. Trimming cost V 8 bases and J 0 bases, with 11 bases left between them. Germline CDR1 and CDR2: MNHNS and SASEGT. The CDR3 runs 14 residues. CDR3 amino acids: CASQMGHSNQPQHF. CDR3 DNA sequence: TGTGCCAGCCAGATGGGTCATAGCAATCAGCCCCAGCATTTT.

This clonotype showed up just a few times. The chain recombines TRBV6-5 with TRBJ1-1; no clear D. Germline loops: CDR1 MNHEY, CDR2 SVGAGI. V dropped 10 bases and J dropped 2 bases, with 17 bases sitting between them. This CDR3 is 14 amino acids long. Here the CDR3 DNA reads TGTGCCACCTTTAGTCCGGGCCTAAACACTGAAGCTTTCTTT. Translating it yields CATFSPGLNTEAFF.

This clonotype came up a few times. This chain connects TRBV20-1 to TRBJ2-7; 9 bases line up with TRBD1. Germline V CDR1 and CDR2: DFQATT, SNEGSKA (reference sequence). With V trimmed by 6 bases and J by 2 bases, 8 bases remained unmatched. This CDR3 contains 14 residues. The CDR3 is CSATDRGLTYEQYF. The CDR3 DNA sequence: TGCAGTGCAACGGACAGGGGACTTACCTACGAGCAGTACTTC.